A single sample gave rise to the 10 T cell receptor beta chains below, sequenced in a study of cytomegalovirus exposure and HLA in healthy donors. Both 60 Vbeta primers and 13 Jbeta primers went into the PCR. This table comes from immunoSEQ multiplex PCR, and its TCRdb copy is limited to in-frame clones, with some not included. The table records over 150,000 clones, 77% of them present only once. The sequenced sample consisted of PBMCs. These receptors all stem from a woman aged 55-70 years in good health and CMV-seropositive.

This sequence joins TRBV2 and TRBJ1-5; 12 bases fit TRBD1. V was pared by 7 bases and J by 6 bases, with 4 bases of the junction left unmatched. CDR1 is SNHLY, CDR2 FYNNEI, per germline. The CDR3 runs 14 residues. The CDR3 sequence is CASTGTGGTQPQHF. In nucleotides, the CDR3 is TGTGCCAGCACCGGGACAGGGGGCACTCAGCCCCAGCATTTT.

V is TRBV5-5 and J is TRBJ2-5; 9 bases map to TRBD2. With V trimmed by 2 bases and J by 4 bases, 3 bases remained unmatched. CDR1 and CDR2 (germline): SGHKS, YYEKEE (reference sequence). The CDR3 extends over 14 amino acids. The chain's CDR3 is CASSFSGGRETQYF. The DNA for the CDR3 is TGTGCCAGCAGCTTTAGCGGGGGCCGAGAGACCCAGTACTTC.

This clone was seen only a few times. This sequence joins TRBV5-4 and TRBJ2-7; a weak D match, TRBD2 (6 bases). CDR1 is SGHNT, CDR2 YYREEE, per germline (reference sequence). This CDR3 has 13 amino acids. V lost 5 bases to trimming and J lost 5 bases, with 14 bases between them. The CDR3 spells CASRTRGGDEQYF. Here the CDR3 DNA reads TGTGCCAGCAGAACTCGAGGAGGGGACGAGCAGTACTTC.

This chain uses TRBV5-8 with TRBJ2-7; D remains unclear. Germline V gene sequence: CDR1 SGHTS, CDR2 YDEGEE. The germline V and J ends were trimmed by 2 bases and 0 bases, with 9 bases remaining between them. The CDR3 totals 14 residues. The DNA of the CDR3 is TGTGCCAGCAGCTTCAGGCTCGGCTCCTACGAGCAGTACTTC. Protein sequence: CASSFRLGSYEQYF.

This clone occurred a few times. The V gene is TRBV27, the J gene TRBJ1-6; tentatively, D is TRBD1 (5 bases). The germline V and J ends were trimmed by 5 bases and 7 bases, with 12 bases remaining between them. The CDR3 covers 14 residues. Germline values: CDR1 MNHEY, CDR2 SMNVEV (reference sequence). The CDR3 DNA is TGTGCCAGCAGTCCCGGGACTGGGAATTCACCCCTCCACTTT. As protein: CASSPGTGNSPLHF.

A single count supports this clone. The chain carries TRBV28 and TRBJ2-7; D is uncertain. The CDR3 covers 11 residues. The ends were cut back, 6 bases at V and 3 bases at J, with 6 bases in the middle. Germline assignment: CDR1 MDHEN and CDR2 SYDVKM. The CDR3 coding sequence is TGTGCCAGCAGCCAAAACTACGAGCAGTACTTC. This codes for CASSQNYEQYF. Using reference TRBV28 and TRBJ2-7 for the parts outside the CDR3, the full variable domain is DVKVTQSSRYLVKRTGEKVFLECVQDMDHENMFWYRQDPGLGLRLIYFSYDVKMKEKGDIPEGYSVSREKKERFSLILESASTNQTSMYLCASSQNYEQYFGPGTRLTVT.

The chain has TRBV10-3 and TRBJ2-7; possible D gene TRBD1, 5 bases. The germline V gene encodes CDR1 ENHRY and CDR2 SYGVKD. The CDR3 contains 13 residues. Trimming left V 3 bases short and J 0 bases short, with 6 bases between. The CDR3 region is CAISEGASYEQYF. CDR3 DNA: TGTGCCATCAGTGAAGGGGCCTCCTACGAGCAGTACTTC.

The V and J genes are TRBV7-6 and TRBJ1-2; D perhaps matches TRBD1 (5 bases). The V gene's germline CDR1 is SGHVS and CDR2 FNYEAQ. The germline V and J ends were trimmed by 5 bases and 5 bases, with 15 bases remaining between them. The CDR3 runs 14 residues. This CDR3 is CASSKDLGGYGYTF. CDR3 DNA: TGTGCCAGCAGCAAAGATTTGGGGGGGTATGGCTACACCTTC.

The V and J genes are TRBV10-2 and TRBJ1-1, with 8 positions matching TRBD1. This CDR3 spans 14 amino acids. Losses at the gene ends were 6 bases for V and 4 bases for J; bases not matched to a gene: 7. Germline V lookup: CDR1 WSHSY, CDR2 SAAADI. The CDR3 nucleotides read TGCGCCAGCAGAGTTACAGGGGGGTCCACTGAAGCTTTCTTT. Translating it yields CASRVTGGSTEAFF.

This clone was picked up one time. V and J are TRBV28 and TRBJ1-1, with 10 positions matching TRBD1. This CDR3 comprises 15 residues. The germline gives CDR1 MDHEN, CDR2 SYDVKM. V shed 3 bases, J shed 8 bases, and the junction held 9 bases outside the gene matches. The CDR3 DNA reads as TGTGCCAGCAGTTTTAGACGGACAGGGGGTAAGGAAGCTTTCTTT. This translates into CASSFRRTGGKEAFF.